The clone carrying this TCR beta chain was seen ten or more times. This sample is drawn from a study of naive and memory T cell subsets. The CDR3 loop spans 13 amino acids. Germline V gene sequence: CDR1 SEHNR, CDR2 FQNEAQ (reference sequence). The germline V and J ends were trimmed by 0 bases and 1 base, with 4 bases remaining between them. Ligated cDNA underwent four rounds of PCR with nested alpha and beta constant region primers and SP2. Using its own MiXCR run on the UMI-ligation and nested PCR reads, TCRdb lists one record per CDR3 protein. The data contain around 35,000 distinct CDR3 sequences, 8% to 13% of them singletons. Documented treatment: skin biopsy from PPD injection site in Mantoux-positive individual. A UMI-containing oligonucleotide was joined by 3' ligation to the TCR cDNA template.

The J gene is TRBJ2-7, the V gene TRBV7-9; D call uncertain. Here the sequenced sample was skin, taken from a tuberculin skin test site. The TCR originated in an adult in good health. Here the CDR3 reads CASSLAVSYEQYF. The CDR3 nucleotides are TGTGCCAGCAGCTTAGCAGTATCCTACGAGCAGTACTTC.